These 13 T cell receptor beta chains share one sample of origin, sequenced in a study of cytomegalovirus exposure and HLA in healthy donors. Use of 60 Vbeta and 13 Jbeta primers characterized the PCR. Clones were sequenced by immunoSEQ multiplex PCR, and TCRdb holds only the in-frame ones, with some missing. Of under 200,000 clones in the sample, approximately 88% were seen once. Sequenced input: PBMCs. These receptors were obtained from a woman between 25 and 40 years old in good health and CMV-seronegative.

The V gene is TRBV10-1, the J gene TRBJ2-7; 10 bases match TRBD1. V shed 4 bases, J shed 3 bases, and the junction held 0 bases outside the gene matches. The germline V gene encodes CDR1 WNHNN and CDR2 SYGVQD (reference sequence). The CDR3 totals 13 residues. DNA of the CDR3: TGCGCCAGCAGTGGGACAGGGGGCTACGAGCAGTACTTC. Amino acid sequence: CASSGTGGYEQYF.

The chain is built from TRBV5-1 and TRBJ2-1, with TRBD1 matching over 8 bases. Germline CDR1 is SGHRS and CDR2 is YFSETQ. The V and J ends lost 7 bases and 4 bases, in that order; junction bases with no gene match: 4. This CDR3 comprises 13 residues. DNA for the CDR3: TGCGCCAGCGGGTGGACAGGGTACAATGAGCAGTTCTTC. This gives the protein CASGWTGYNEQFF.

V and J are TRBV29-1 and TRBJ1-2; D remains unclear. The CDR3 consists of 10 residues. CDR1 is SQVTM and CDR2 is ANQGSEA in the germline V gene. V shed 4 bases and J shed 9 bases, with 9 bases lying between them. The chain's CDR3 is CSVGPSSYTF. CDR3 sequence (DNA): TGCAGCGTTGGGCCAAGTAGCTACACCTTC.

This clone was found a few times. V usage is TRBV19 and J usage is TRBJ1-1; D uncertain. Trimming removed 3 bases from V and 1 base from J, with 6 bases in between. Germline V gene lookup returns CDR1 LNHDA and CDR2 SQIVND (reference sequence). CDR3 length: 13 amino acids. The CDR3 DNA follows: TGTGCCAGTAGTATGCAGGCGAACACTGAAGCTTTCTTT. Translating it yields CASSMQANTEAFF.

This clone has only a few counts. The V gene is TRBV7-9, the J gene TRBJ2-3, with a weak D call TRBD2 (6 bases). The germline gives CDR1 SEHNR, CDR2 FQNEAQ (reference sequence). Trimming stripped 5 bases from V and 3 bases from J, with 15 bases between. The CDR3 has 15 residues. The CDR3: CASSGVLAGTDTQYF. Here the CDR3 DNA reads TGTGCCAGCAGCGGCGTACTAGCCGGTACAGATACGCAGTATTTT. Variable domain in full (rest from reference TRBV7-9 and TRBJ2-3): DTGVSQNPRHKITKRGQNVTFRCDPISEHNRLYWYRQTLGQGPEFLTYFQNEAQLEKSRLLSDRFSAERPKGSFSTLEIQRTEQGDSAMYLCASSGVLAGTDTQYFGPGTRLTVL.

The chain joins TRBV6-6 to TRBJ2-7; D unclear. Trimming left V 0 bases short and J 5 bases short, with 5 bases between. CDR1 and CDR2 (germline): MNHNY, SVGAGI (reference sequence). This CDR3 contains 12 residues. The DNA for the CDR3 is TGTGCCAGCAGTTACTCGCGTAACGAGCAGTACTTC. It yields the protein CASSYSRNEQYF.

The genes are TRBV5-1 and TRBJ2-4, with TRBD1 as a possible D gene (5 bases). Germline CDR1 reads SGHRS; CDR2 reads YFSETQ. The CDR3 covers 15 residues. The ends were cut back, 4 bases at V and 5 bases at J, with 16 bases in the middle. CDR3 nucleotides: TGCGCCAGCAGCCCCTGGACACGGTTAGAAAACATTCAGTACTTC. Amino acid sequence: CASSPWTRLENIQYF.

This rearrangement joins TRBV10-1 to TRBJ2-2, with 9 positions matching TRBD2. V was clipped by 2 bases and J by 4 bases; unmatched bases: 2. CDR1 is WNHNN, CDR2 SYGVQD, per germline (reference sequence). CDR3 length: 15 residues. For the CDR3, the DNA is TGCGCCAGCAGTGAGGAACTAGCGGGCACCGGGGAGCTGTTTTTT. Its translation: CASSEELAGTGELFF.

The V call is TRBV6-5, the J call TRBJ1-1, with D maybe TRBD1 (5 bases). Trimming took 7 bases from V and 1 from J, leaving 13 bases between them. The CDR3 totals 14 residues. CDR1 and CDR2 from the germline V gene are MNHEY and SVGAGI. Here the CDR3 reads CASTAGTANTEAFF. The DNA of the CDR3 is TGTGCCAGCACCGCGGGGACGGCGAACACTGAAGCTTTCTTT.

The chain has TRBV18 and TRBJ1-2; D gene uncertain. Germline CDR1 reads KGHSH; CDR2 reads LQKENI. The ends were cut back, 3 bases at V and 7 bases at J, with 12 bases in the middle. The CDR3 spans 13 residues. This CDR3 is CASSPWAESGYTF. CDR3 nucleotides: TGTGCCAGCTCACCTTGGGCTGAGAGTGGCTACACCTTC.

The V call is TRBV4-1, the J call TRBJ2-7; a weak D match, TRBD1 (6 bases). The CDR3 is made up of 15 amino acids. V lost 0 bases, J lost 3 bases, and 12 bases lay in between. Per the germline V gene, CDR1 is MGHRA and CDR2 is YSYEKL. The CDR3 reads CASSQDRQANYEQYF. In DNA form, the CDR3 reads TGCGCCAGCAGCCAAGATCGACAGGCGAACTACGAGCAGTACTTC.

Note on this clone: At one of its ends the junction is not consistent with the germline gene, which may arise from a read error. The chain is built from TRBV20-1 and TRBJ2-7; 8 bases match TRBD1. Germline CDR1 is DFQATT and CDR2 is SNEGSKA (reference sequence). The CDR3 extends over 9 amino acids. The CDR3 DNA is TGCAGTGCTACGCGAGACAGGGGCTTC. This sequence encodes CSATRDRGF.

The rearrangement links TRBV5-1 to TRBJ1-1; no definite D call. The germline CDR1 and CDR2 sequences are SGHRS and YFSETQ. V was trimmed by 2 bases and J by 3 bases, leaving 5 bases between them. This CDR3 has 12 amino acids. In DNA, the CDR3 is TGCGCCAGCAGCTTCGGTGACACTGAAGCTTTCTTT. Translated, it gives CASSFGDTEAFF.